This T cell receptor (beta chain) was obtained from a study of cytomegalovirus exposure and HLA in healthy donors. General study findings and limits: The finding came from a later analysis; first-cohort TCR clusters tended to co-occur in the roughly 110 validation repertoires. Reported performance of the classifier showed diagnosis of cytomegalovirus status with high specificity and sensitivity. Overall, about 160 TCR beta chains were annotated as cytomegalovirus-associated. Under in vitro conditions, a few CMV-associated chains were confirmed as specific for CMV antigens.

Germline CDR1 is KGHSH and CDR2 is LQKENI. The CDR3 totals 15 residues. The V end lost 3 bases, the J end lost 5 bases, and 15 bases lay between the germline ends. Measured with immunoSEQ multiplex PCR; TCRdb has only the in-frame clones, and not every one. The sample holds over 100,000 clones, 85% to 90% seen once. In regard to this clone: Antigen specificity is unknown.

V and J are TRBV18 and TRBJ2-3, with a tentative D call TRBD2 (5 bases). Material: PBMCs. The origin of this receptor is a woman aged 18 to 35 in good health and CMV-seronegative. CDR3 residues: CASSPGLIRKDTQYF. In DNA form, the CDR3 reads TGTGCCAGCTCACCCGGACTGATTCGTAAAGATACGCAGTATTTT.